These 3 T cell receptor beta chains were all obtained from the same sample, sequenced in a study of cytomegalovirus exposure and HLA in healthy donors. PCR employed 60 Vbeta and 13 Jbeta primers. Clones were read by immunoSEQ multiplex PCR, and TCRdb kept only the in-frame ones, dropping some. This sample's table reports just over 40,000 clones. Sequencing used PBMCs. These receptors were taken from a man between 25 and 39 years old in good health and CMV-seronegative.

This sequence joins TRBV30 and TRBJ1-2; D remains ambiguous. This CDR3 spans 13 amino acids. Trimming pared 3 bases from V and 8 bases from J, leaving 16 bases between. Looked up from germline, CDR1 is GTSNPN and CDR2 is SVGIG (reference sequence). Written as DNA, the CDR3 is TGTGCCTGGAGCGGAGAACGGAGTGGCGGCTACACCTTC. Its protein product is CAWSGERSGGYTF.

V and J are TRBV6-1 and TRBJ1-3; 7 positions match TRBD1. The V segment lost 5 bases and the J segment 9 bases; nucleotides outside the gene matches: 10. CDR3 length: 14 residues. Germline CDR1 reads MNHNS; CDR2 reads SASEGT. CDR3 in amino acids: CASSSSTGVGTIYF. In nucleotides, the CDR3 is TGTGCCAGCAGTTCGTCTACAGGGGTAGGCACCATATATTTT.

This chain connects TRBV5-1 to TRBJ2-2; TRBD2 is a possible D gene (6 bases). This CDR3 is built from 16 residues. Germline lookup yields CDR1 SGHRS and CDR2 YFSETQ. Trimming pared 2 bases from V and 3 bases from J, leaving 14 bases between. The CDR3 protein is CASSFKTRFDTGELFF. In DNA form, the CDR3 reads TGCGCCAGCAGCTTTAAGACTAGGTTTGACACCGGGGAGCTGTTTTTT.